This T cell receptor (beta chain) was sequenced during a study of blood T cells in healthy people across ages. Overall study results and limits: Researchers deemed the diversity estimates from one million T cells underestimates.

Then a second PCR, running about 6 to 11 cycles, was carried out with a sample-barcoded 5' primer and a J-beta primer mix. TCRdb recomputed calls from the 5' RACE reads with MiXCR, one row per CDR3 protein. The repertoire holds some 1.5 million distinct CDR3 sequences, with approximately 43% as singletons. The V and J ends lost 0 bases and 7 bases respectively, with 19 bases between them. The CDR3 has 16 amino acids. Germline CDR1 is LGHDT and CDR2 is YNNKEL (reference sequence). Comments on this clonotype: Antigen unknown.

The chain combines TRBV3-1 with TRBJ2-7; D may be TRBD2 (6 bases). The receptor's source is a young woman in good health. Input material: blood. The CDR3 DNA reads as TGTGCCAGCAGCCAAGAGGTGACTAGTCTGTACAATGAGCAGTACTTC. This encodes CASSQEVTSLYNEQYF.